Included here is one TCR beta chain sequence, with context. As yet, its antigen is unknown. This entry is derived from a study of T-cell memory formation after mild COVID-19. At the level of the study: For the most part, TCR clusters were specific to one donor. Notes on the study in general: Within pre-infection memory, some responding clones were found, suggesting cross-reactive memory joined. Contracting clones, day 15 to 85, had balanced CD4/CD8, and later expanders favored CD4+.

TCRdb passed the 5' RACE reads through MiXCR, listing each CDR3 protein once. Found here are a few hundred thousand distinct CDR3 sequences, more than 20% of them singletons; the top ten hold around 8.7%. The V gene lost 5 bases and the J gene lost 7 bases, with 12 bases spanning the gap. Germline CDR1 is KGHSH and CDR2 is LQKENI. CDR3 length: 13 residues. Sequencing was performed on PBMCs or a T cell subset sorted from them (not recorded which). The clonotype was recovered from an adult woman who had mild COVID-19 (a few samples of this study predate the infection). Cell type and time point are not known. The chain uses TRBV18 and TRBJ2-1; possibly TRBD1 for D (5 bases). CDR3 residues: CASSLQARNEQFF. DNA of the CDR3: TGTGCCAGCTCATTACAGGCTAGGAATGAGCAGTTCTTC.